This record covers a single T cell receptor (beta chain). The antigen is unknown. These data belong to a study of OX40 agonist ivuxolimab in advanced cancers. For the study at large: Administration of intravenous ivuxolimab to patients occurred every 2 weeks at 0.01 to 10 mg/kg. Broader study findings: Average numbers of expanded clones were greater in CD8+ T cells than in CD4+.

The sampling schedule covered blood at baseline, cycle 4 day 1, and cycle 7 day 1. Per germline, CDR1 LNHDA and CDR2 SQIVND (reference sequence). The CDR3 is made up of 14 amino acids. The germline V and J ends were trimmed by 6 bases and 4 bases, with 15 bases remaining between them. Repertoires were generated with immunoSEQ multiplex PCR, while TCRdb's copy carries only in-frame clones and drops some. The sample holds more than 75,000 clones, approximately 83% seen once. The sequence derives from an adult with an advanced solid tumor such as melanoma, head and neck, liver or kidney cancer. The starting material was CD4+ or CD8+ T cells sorted from blood, obtained in a trial of the OX40 agonist ivuxolimab. The chain couples TRBV19 to TRBJ1-1; TRBD1 might be the D (5 bases). The CDR3 sequence: CASRVEGMSTEAFF. CDR3 coding DNA: TGTGCCAGTAGGGTGGAGGGGATGAGCACTGAAGCTTTCTTT.